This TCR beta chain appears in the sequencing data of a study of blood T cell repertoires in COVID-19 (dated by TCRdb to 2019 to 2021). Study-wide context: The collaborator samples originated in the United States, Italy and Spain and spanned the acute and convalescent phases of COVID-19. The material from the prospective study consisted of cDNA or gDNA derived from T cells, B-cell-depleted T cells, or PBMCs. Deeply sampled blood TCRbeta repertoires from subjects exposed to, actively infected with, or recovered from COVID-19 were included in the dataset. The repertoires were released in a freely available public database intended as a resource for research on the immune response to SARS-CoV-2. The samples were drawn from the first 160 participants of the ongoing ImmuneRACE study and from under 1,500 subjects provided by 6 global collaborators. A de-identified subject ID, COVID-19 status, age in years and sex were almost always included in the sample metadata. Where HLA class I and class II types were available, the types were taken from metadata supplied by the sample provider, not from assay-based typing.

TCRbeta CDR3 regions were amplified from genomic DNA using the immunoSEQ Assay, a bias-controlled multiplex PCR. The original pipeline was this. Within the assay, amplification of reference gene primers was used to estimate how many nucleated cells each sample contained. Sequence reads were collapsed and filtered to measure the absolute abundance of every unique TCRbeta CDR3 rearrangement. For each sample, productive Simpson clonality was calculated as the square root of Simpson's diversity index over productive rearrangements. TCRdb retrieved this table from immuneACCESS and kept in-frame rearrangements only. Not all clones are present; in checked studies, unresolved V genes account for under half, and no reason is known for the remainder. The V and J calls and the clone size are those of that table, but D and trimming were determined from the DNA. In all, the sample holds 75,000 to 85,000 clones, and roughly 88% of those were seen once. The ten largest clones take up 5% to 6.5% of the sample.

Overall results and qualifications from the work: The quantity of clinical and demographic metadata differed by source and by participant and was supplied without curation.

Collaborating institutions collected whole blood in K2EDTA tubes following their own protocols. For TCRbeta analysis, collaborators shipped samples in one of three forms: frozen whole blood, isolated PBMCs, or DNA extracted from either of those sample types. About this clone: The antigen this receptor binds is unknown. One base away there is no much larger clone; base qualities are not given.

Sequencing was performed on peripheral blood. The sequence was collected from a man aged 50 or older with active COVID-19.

The CDR3 reads as follows: CASSIFPRVDEQFF. The sequenced DNA: TGTGCCAGCTCAATTTTTCCGAGGGTCGATGAGCAGTTCTTC. Rearrangement joined TRBV18 to TRBJ2-1; perhaps TRBD2 is the D gene, with 5 bases matching. The CDR3 covers 14 residues, taking in both the cysteine and the phenylalanine. This entry keeps only the CDR3 DNA: 42 bases, framed from base 1. According to the germline V gene, CDR1 reads KGHSH and CDR2 reads LQKENI. Between the V and J ends, shortened by 5 bases and 8 bases respectively, the junction contains 16 bases.